These 31 T cell receptor beta chains came from one sample sequenced in a study of naive CD8 T cells in extremely preterm neonates. TCRdb's table, derived via immunoSEQ multiplex PCR, lists solely in-frame clones and lacks some. The repertoire holds about 6,100 clones, with 95% to 99% as singletons. Cord blood came from elective full-term cesareans at roughly 37-42 weeks without labor or membrane rupture. Sequencing was performed on naive CD8+ T cells from cord blood. These receptors were obtained from a newborn in good health.

The rearrangement uses TRBV7-9 and TRBJ2-1; 12 bases map to TRBD2. The germline CDR1 and CDR2 sequences are SEHNR and FQNEAQ (reference sequence). The CDR3 is 15 residues long. V lost 5 bases and J lost 4; bases outside the gene matches: 3. CDR3 sequence reads: CASSPTSGRYNEQFF. The CDR3 DNA reads as TGTGCCAGCAGCCCTACTAGCGGGAGGTACAATGAGCAGTTCTTC.

This chain links TRBV9 with TRBJ2-2, with TRBD1 as a possible D gene (6 bases). Deletions cut 9 bases from V and 1 base from J, with 13 bases between. This CDR3 has 14 amino acids. The V gene's germline CDR1 is SGDLS and CDR2 YYNGEE. CDR3: CATTRGGNTGELFF. The CDR3 nucleotides read TGTGCCACCACACGAGGGGGGAACACCGGGGAGCTGTTTTTT.

The chain couples TRBV6-6 to TRBJ1-4; TRBD1 might be the D (6 bases). Germline loops: CDR1 MNHNY, CDR2 SVGAGI (reference sequence). This CDR3 comprises 15 residues. Between the trimmed V and J ends, which lost 6 bases and 2 bases, there was a span of 13 bases. CDR3 DNA: TGTGCCAGCAGCTCAACAGGGAGCACTAATGAAAAACTGTTTTTT. Amino acid sequence: CASSSTGSTNEKLFF.

The chain has TRBV11-2 and TRBJ1-1, with unresolved D. V was shortened by 1 base and J by 3 bases, with 9 bases between the two germline ends. The CDR3 is made up of 14 amino acids. The germline V gene has CDR1 SGHAT and CDR2 FQNNGV. CDR3 region: CASSLVGWDTEAFF. The CDR3 nucleotides are TGTGCCAGCAGCTTAGTGGGCTGGGACACTGAAGCTTTCTTT.

V usage is TRBV11-3 and J usage is TRBJ2-7, with 9 bases that match TRBD2. V was pared by 6 bases and J by 5 bases, with 17 bases of the junction left unmatched. Germline CDR1 is SGHNT and CDR2 is YENEEA. CDR3 length: 17 residues. CDR3 in amino acids: CASRETREGLLRNEQYF. Written as DNA, the CDR3 is TGTGCCAGCAGAGAGACGCGGGAGGGCCTCTTGAGAAACGAGCAGTACTTC.

As to this clone: Other DNA sequences in the same sample also yield this CDR3. This chain links TRBV5-6 with TRBJ2-1, with 8 nucleotides matching TRBD1. CDR1 is SGHDT and CDR2 is YYEEEE in the germline V gene. V lost 3 bases to trimming and J lost 9 bases; unmatched junction nucleotides: 2. The CDR3 loop spans 12 amino acids. The CDR3 DNA follows: TGTGCCAGCAGCTCAGGGACAGGTGAGCAGTTCTTC. This encodes CASSSGTGEQFF. Together with reference TRBV5-6 and TRBJ2-1, the CDR3 gives the full variable domain: DAGVTQSPTHLIKTRGQQVTLRCSPKSGHDTVSWYQQALGQGPQFIFQYYEEEERQRGNFPDRFSGHQFPNYSSELNVNALLLGDSALYLCASSSGTGEQFFGPGTRLTVL.

The chain recombines TRBV28 with TRBJ2-7; 9 nucleotides line up with TRBD2. Germline V gene data show CDR1 as MDHEN and CDR2 as SYDVKM. Germline trimming cut 7 bases from V and 7 bases from J; bases unmatched to any gene: 20. This CDR3 region has 17 residues. The CDR3 protein is CASTSPGGGRAAWEQYF. CDR3 nucleotide sequence: TGTGCCAGCACGTCCCCGGGAGGCGGGAGGGCCGCGTGGGAGCAGTACTTC.

The J gene is TRBJ2-1, the V gene TRBV4-1, with D perhaps matching TRBD1 (7 bases). The length of the CDR3 is 12 residues. CDR1 is MGHRA, CDR2 YSYEKL, per germline. V lost 8 bases and J lost 9, with 14 bases in between. The CDR3 loop reads CASGVRGAEQFF. The DNA of the CDR3 is TGCGCCAGCGGGGTCAGGGGGGCTGAGCAGTTCTTC.

The J gene is TRBJ2-3, the V gene TRBV4-1; 11 positions match TRBD1. V dropped 8 bases and J dropped 1; count of bases not matched to a gene: 5. Germline lookup yields CDR1 MGHRA and CDR2 YSYEKL. This CDR3 spans 15 amino acids. The CDR3 sequence is CASPDRGHRTDTQYF. Written as DNA, the CDR3 is TGCGCCAGCCCGGACAGGGGGCATCGCACAGATACGCAGTATTTT.

V usage is TRBV5-1 and J usage is TRBJ2-7; TRBD1 agrees at 7 bases. The length of the CDR3 is 12 residues. The ends lost 0 bases at V and 6 bases at J; junction bases unmatched: 0. Germline CDR1 and CDR2: SGHRS and YFSETQ. The CDR3 here is CASSLAGGEQYF. The DNA of the CDR3 is TGCGCCAGCAGCTTGGCAGGGGGCGAGCAGTACTTC. The variable domain in full, with the rest retrieved from reference TRBV5-1 and TRBJ2-7, is KAGVTQTPRYLIKTRGQQVTLSCSPISGHRSVSWYQQTPGQGLQFLFEYFSETQRNKGNFPGRFSGRQFSNSRSEMNVSTLELGDSALYLCASSLAGGEQYFGPGTRLTVT.

V is TRBV9 and J is TRBJ2-3; D remains unclear. This CDR3 contains 13 residues. Per the germline V gene, CDR1 is SGDLS and CDR2 is YYNGEE. V lost 1 base, J lost 5 bases, and 8 bases lay in between. This CDR3 reads CASSVLTGDTQYF. Here the CDR3 DNA reads TGTGCCAGCAGCGTACTGACGGGAGATACGCAGTATTTT.

The chain employs TRBV30 and TRBJ1-2; 9 positions match TRBD1. The J segment lost 5 bases and the V segment lost 4 bases, leaving 5 bases of the junction unmatched. CDR3 length equals 13 residues. The germline gives CDR1 GTSNPN, CDR2 SVGIG (reference sequence). As DNA, the CDR3 is TGTGCCTGGACTCCGACAGGGGGGTATGGCTACACCTTC. Its protein product is CAWTPTGGYGYTF.

The chain couples TRBV28 to TRBJ2-5; D is ambiguous. Germline CDR1 is MDHEN and CDR2 is SYDVKM. This CDR3 is 13 amino acids long. The ends were cut back, 3 bases at V and 4 bases at J, with 9 bases in the middle. The CDR3 DNA follows: TGTGCCAGCAGTTTGAATTCCGGAGAGACCCAGTACTTC. It yields the protein CASSLNSGETQYF.

This CDR3 reads CASSADGGNEKLFF. The DNA of the CDR3 is TGTGCCAGCAGCGCGGACGGGGGTAATGAAAAACTGTTTTTT. The chain joins TRBV9 to TRBJ1-4; TRBD1 might be the D (5 bases). The CDR3 totals 14 residues. Germline-derived CDR1 and CDR2 are SGDLS and YYNGEE. V was cut by 3 bases and J by 4 bases, with 10 bases left in between.

On this clone itself: The junction differs from germline at one of its ends, possibly a read error. The sample has other DNA sequences that encode this CDR3 too. The V gene is TRBV5-4, the J gene TRBJ1-1, with 7 positions matching TRBD1. This CDR3 comprises 13 residues. In germline, CDR1 is SGHNT, CDR2 YYREEE (reference sequence). CDR3 nucleotides: TGCGCCAGCAGCTTTAATGGGGACAGTGAAGCTTTCTTT. It codes for CASSFNGDSEAFF.

V is TRBV4-1 and J is TRBJ2-5; the match to TRBD2 covers 13 bases. TRBJ2-7 matches the DNA end more closely, so the J call is doubtful. Germline V gene lookup returns CDR1 MGHRA and CDR2 YSYEKL. The CDR3 loop spans 15 amino acids. The CDR3 nucleotides are TGCGCCAGCAGCCAAGGACTAGCGGGAGGCTACGAGCAGTACTTC. As protein: CASSQGLAGGYEQYF.

The chain uses TRBV19 and TRBJ2-2, with D hard to call. V dropped 1 base and J dropped 1 base, with 4 bases sitting between them. Germline V CDR1 and CDR2: LNHDA, SQIVND (reference sequence). The CDR3 covers 14 residues. The DNA for the CDR3 is TGTGCCAGTAGTATAGGGCAGAACACCGGGGAGCTGTTTTTT. Protein sequence: CASSIGQNTGELFF.

The CDR3 DNA follows: TGTGCCAGCAGCTCCTCACTAGCGGGAGGCCACAATGAGCAGTTCTTC. This codes for CASSSSLAGGHNEQFF. The rearrangement joins TRBV11-2 to TRBJ2-1; 12 nucleotides line up with TRBD2. V was clipped by 4 bases and J by 5 bases; unmatched bases: 6. Germline V gene data show CDR1 as SGHAT and CDR2 as FQNNGV. The CDR3 spans 16 residues.

V and J are TRBV28 and TRBJ2-7; 15 bases line up with TRBD2. V lost 0 bases and J lost 5; bases outside the gene matches: 5. Looked up from germline, CDR1 is MDHEN and CDR2 is SYDVKM. This CDR3 comprises 17 residues. The CDR3 nucleotides read TGTGCCAGCAGTTTATGGGGACTAGCGGGGGGAAGGAACGAGCAGTACTTC. Its translation is CASSLWGLAGGRNEQYF.

V and J are TRBV30 and TRBJ1-1, with 9 bases aligning to TRBD1. Looked up from germline, CDR1 is GTSNPN and CDR2 is SVGIG (reference sequence). The CDR3 has 15 residues. After removal of 5 bases from V and 2 bases from J, the junction contained 9 bases not matched to a gene. CDR3 residues: CAWVPGTGTNTEAFF. Here the CDR3 DNA reads TGTGCCTGGGTACCCGGGACAGGGACCAACACTGAAGCTTTCTTT.

CDR3 bases: TGTGCCAGCAGCCAAGATCTAGCGGATGTCACAGATACGCAGTATTTT. The encoded protein is CASSQDLADVTDTQYF. The chain employs TRBV4-2 and TRBJ2-3, with 7 bases fitting TRBD2. Germline lookup yields CDR1 LGHNA and CDR2 YNFKEQ. After removal of 0 bases from V and 2 bases from J, the junction contained 5 bases not matched to a gene. The CDR3 sequence is 16 residues long.

This clone appeared a single time. This chain joins TRBV28 and TRBJ2-7; tentatively, D is TRBD1 (6 bases). V dropped 6 bases and J dropped 0 bases, with 15 bases sitting between them. This CDR3 spans 15 amino acids. Germline CDR1 MDHEN, CDR2 SYDVKM. This CDR3 is CASSPRQVVSYEQYF. The CDR3 DNA reads TGTGCCAGCAGCCCCCGACAGGTTGTCTCCTACGAGCAGTACTTC.

This chain links TRBV5-6 with TRBJ2-2; 7 bases align to TRBD1. Trimming removed 2 bases from V and 7 bases from J; junction bases left unmatched: 2. Germline V gene lookup returns CDR1 SGHDT and CDR2 YYEEEE. CDR3 length: 13 residues. DNA for the CDR3: TGTGCCAGCAGCTTATCAGGGGGCGGGGAGCTGTTTTTT. Translating gives CASSLSGGGELFF.

The gene calls are TRBV5-8 and TRBJ2-1; 7 bases align to TRBD1. The CDR3 is 14 amino acids. Germline values: CDR1 SGHTS, CDR2 YDEGEE. The J segment lost 7 bases and the V segment lost 4 bases, leaving 8 bases of the junction unmatched. The CDR3 region has the DNA TGTGCCAGCAGCGAACGGACAGGTTTAAATGAGCAGTTCTTC. This encodes CASSERTGLNEQFF.

The chain is built from TRBV9 and TRBJ2-1; 10 bases line up with TRBD2. V dropped 0 bases and J dropped 6; count of bases not matched to a gene: 3. Germline V gene lookup returns CDR1 SGDLS and CDR2 YYNGEE. The CDR3 runs 15 residues. Here the CDR3 reads CASSVGGTSANEQFF. CDR3 bases: TGTGCCAGCAGCGTAGGGGGGACTAGCGCCAATGAGCAGTTCTTC. Looking up the rest from reference TRBV9 and TRBJ2-1 gives the full variable domain: DSGVTQTPKHLITATGQRVTLRCSPRSGDLSVYWYQQSLDQGLQFLIQYYNGEERAKGNILERFSAQQFPDLHSELNLSSLELGDSALYFCASSVGGTSANEQFFGPGTRLTVL.

V is TRBV6-1 and J is TRBJ1-5; TRBD1 is a possible D gene (5 bases). The germline gives CDR1 MNHNS, CDR2 SASEGT. Trimming removed 5 bases from V and 0 bases from J, with 11 bases in between. The CDR3 runs 15 residues. CDR3 residues: CASSLWGLSNQPQHF. CDR3 coding DNA: TGTGCCAGCAGTTTATGGGGACTTAGCAATCAGCCCCAGCATTTT.

CDR3 DNA: TGCGCCAGCAGCCAAGATGCGGACAAGGTTTCACCCCTCCACTTT. Its protein product is CASSQDADKVSPLHF. V gene TRBV4-1 combines with J gene TRBJ1-6; D may be TRBD1 (5 bases). The CDR3 has 15 amino acids. Trimming took off 0 bases at V and 9 bases at J, with 12 bases between the two ends. CDR1 and CDR2 (germline): MGHRA, YSYEKL.

This chain connects TRBV27 to TRBJ1-5; unclear D gene. V was clipped by 2 bases and J by 4 bases, with 6 bases between them. CDR3 size: 13 residues. In germline, CDR1 is MNHEY, CDR2 SMNVEV (reference sequence). The CDR3 DNA reads as TGTGCCAGCAGTTTAACGGTTAATCAGCCCCAGCATTTT. Its protein product is CASSLTVNQPQHF.

This chain links TRBV28 with TRBJ2-7; a weak D match, TRBD1 (5 bases). The CDR3 is made up of 13 amino acids. Germline V gene data show CDR1 as MDHEN and CDR2 as SYDVKM. With 6 bases removed from V and 3 bases from J, the gap between germline ends came to 12 bases. The CDR3 sequence is CASRLQGVYEQYF. DNA for the CDR3: TGTGCCAGCAGGCTCCAGGGTGTCTACGAGCAGTACTTC.

The gene calls are TRBV4-1 and TRBJ2-7; no reliable D call. The CDR3 is 12 amino acids. Trimming cost V 0 bases and J 6 bases, with 6 bases left between them. CDR1 and CDR2 from the germline V gene are MGHRA and YSYEKL. The CDR3 DNA reads TGCGCCAGCAGCCAAGATAGTTTCGAGCAGTACTTC. It specifies CASSQDSFEQYF.

The J gene is TRBJ2-2, the V gene TRBV9; a weak D match, TRBD1 (5 bases). Germline V CDR1 and CDR2: SGDLS, YYNGEE. V shed 3 bases and J shed 5 bases, with 11 bases lying between them. The CDR3 has 14 amino acids. The DNA for the CDR3 is TGTGCCAGCAGCGGGGCCACAGGAACCGGGGAGCTGTTTTTT. Its protein is CASSGATGTGELFF.